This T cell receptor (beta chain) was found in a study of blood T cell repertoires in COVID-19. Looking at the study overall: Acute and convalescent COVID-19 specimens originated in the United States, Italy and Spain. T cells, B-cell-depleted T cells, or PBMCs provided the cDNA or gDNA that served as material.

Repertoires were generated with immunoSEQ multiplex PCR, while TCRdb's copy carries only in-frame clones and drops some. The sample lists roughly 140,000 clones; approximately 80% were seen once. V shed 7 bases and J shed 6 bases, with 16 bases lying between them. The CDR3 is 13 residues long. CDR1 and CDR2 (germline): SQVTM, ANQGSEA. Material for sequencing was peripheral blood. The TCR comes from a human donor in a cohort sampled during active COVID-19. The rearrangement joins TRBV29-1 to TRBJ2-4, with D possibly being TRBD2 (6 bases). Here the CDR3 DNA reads TGCAGCGCCGCCTTAAGGGGAGGAAACATTCAGTACTTC. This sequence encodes CSAALRGGNIQYF.